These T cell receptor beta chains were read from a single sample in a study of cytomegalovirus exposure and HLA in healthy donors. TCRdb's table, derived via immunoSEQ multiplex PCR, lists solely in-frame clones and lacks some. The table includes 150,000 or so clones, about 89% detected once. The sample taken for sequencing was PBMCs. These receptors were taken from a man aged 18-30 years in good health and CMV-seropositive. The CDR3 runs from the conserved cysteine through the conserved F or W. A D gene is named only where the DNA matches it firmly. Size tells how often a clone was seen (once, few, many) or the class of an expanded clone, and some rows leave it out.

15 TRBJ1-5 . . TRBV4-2 TGTGCCAGCAGTCCGGCAGGGGACGGCAATCAGCCCCAGCATTTT CASSPAGDGNQPQHF
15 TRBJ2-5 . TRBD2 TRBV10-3 TGTGCCATCGGGACTAGCGGGAGTCTGAAGGAGACCCAGTACTTC CAIGTSGSLKETQYF
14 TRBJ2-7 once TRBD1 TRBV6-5 TGTGCCAGCAGCTCCACAGGGGCCTTCGGAGAGCAGTACTTC CASSSTGAFGEQYF
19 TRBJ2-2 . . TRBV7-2 TGTGCCAGCAGCTTAGAGGGGGTCCCGTTACTAACCTTCACCGGGGAGCTGTTTTTT CASSLEGVPLLTFTGELFF
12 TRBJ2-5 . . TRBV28 TGTGCCAGCAGTAGGGGTACGGAGACCCAGTACTTC CASSRGTETQYF
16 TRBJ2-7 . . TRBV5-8 TGTGCCAGCAGCTTGGCCAACACAGGGAGAGACTACGAGCAGTACTTC CASSLANTGRDYEQYF
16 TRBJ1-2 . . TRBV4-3 TGCGCCAGCAGCCAAGGCACCCGGACAGAAAACTATGGCTACACCTTC CASSQGTRTENYGYTF
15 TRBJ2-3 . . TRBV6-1 TGTGCCAGCTCTATAGCGGTTTCTAGCACAGATACGCAGTATTTT CASSIAVSSTDTQYF
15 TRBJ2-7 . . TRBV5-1 TGCGCCAGCAGCACCGCGGGCGTGCCTGGCCGCGAGCAGTACTTC CASSTAGVPGREQYF
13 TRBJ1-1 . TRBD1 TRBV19 TGTGCCAGTAGCAGGACAGGGAACACTGAAGCTTTCTTT CASSRTGNTEAFF
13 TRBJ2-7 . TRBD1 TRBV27 TGTGCCAGCGGGGGACAGGGCCGGTCCGAGCAGTACTTC CASGGQGRSEQYF
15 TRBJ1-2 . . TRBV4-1 TGCGCCAGCAGCCAAGATTCGGGACAAGTCTATGGCTACACCTTC CASSQDSGQVYGYTF
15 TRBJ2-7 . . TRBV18 TGTGCCAGCTCACCACCGACCGTATTATCGGGTGAGCAGTACTTC CASSPPTVLSGEQYF
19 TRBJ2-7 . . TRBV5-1 TGCGCCAGCAGCTTGGAGGCAGGGGGCGGGGGAGGGCCAACCTACGAGCAGTACTTC CASSLEAGGGGGPTYEQYF
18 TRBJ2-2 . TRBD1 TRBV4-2 TGTGCCAGCAGCAAAGGGACAGGGGGCACCTGGAACACCGGGGAGCTGTTTTTT CASSKGTGGTWNTGELFF
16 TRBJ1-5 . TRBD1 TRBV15 TGTGCCACCAGCAGTGAGGGGCGGACAGGGAGACAGCCCCAGCATTTT CATSSEGRTGRQPQHF
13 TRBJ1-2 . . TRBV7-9 TGTGCCAGCAGCTTCTCGACAGAGACTGGCTACACCTTC CASSFSTETGYTF
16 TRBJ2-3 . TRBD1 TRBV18 TGTGCCAGCTCACTACAGGGGGCGAAAGGTGCAGATACGCAGTATTTT CASSLQGAKGADTQYF
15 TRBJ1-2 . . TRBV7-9 TGTGCCAGCAGCTCGACGGGTTTCGGAAACTATGGCTACACCTTC CASSSTGFGNYGYTF
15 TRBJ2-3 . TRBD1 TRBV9 TGTGCCAGCAGCTCTGGACAGGAGAGCACAGATACGCAGTATTTT CASSSGQESTDTQYF
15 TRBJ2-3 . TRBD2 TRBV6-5 TGTGCCAGCAGGACGACTAGCGGGAGTGGTCATACGCAGTATTTT CASRTTSGSGHTQYF
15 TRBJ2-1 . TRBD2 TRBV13 TGTGCCAGCAGCGACCGCGGGGGGGCGGGGAATGAGCAGTTCTTC CASSDRGGAGNEQFF
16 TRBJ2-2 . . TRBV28 TGTGCCAGCAGTAAACACAGGGAGGGAGGGACCGGGGAGCTGTTTTTT CASSKHREGGTGELFF
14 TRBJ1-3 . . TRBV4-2 TGTGCCAGCAGCCAAGATCGTACTGGAAACACCATATATTTT CASSQDRTGNTIYF
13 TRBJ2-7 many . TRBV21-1 TGTGCCAGCAGCCTTGGGCCAGTAATTGGGTGGTACTTC CASSLGPVIGWYF
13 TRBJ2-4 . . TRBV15 TGTGCCACCAGCAGAGATACCAAAAACATTCAGTACTTC CATSRDTKNIQYF
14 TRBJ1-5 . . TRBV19 TGTGCCACTGATACAGGTTGGTCGGAACAGCCCCAGCATTTT CATDTGWSEQPQHF
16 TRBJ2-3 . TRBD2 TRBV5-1 TGCGCCAGCAGCTTGGCTAGCGGGGGGTCCACAGATACGCAGTATTTT CASSLASGGSTDTQYF
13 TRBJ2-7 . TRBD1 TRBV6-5 TGTGCCAGCAGCCGGGACAGGTCCTACGAGCAGTACTTC CASSRDRSYEQYF
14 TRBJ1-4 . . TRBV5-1 TGCGCCAGCAGCTTGGACGGGGGGTATGAAAAACTGTTTTTT CASSLDGGYEKLFF
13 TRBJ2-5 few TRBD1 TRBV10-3 TGTGCCATCAATGACAGGGGGGAAGAGACCCAGTACTTC CAINDRGEETQYF
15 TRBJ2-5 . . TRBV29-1 TGCAGCGTTGATGGGGGGCAGGGGAGGGGAGAGACCCAGTACTTC CSVDGGQGRGETQYF
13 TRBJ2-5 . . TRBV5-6 TGTGCCAGCAGCTTTGGGACTCAAGAGACCCAGTACTTC CASSFGTQETQYF
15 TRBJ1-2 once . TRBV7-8 TGTGCCAGTTCCCTTAGGGAGTATCCTAACTATGGCTACACCTTC CASSLREYPNYGYTF
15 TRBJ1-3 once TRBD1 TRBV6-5 TGTGCCAGCAGCTACGGACAGGGGATGGAAAACACCATATATTTT CASSYGQGMENTIYF
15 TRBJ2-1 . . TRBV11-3 TGTGCCAGCAGCCCCGAGGGAGATGCCGGGAATGAGCAGTTCTTC CASSPEGDAGNEQFF
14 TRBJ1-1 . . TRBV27 TGTGCCAGCAGTTTAAGTAGTGGTAACACTGAAGCTTTCTTT CASSLSSGNTEAFF
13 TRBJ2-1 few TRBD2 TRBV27 TGTGCCAGCGGGCTAGCGGTTAGGGGTGAGCAGTTCTTC CASGLAVRGEQFF
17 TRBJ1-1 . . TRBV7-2 TGTGCCAGCAGCCCGCCCAGGCAGTCACCGATGAACACTGAAGCTTTCTTT CASSPPRQSPMNTEAFF
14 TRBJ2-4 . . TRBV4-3 TGCGCCAGCAGCCCACAGGGAGGGGGGAACATTCAGTACTTC CASSPQGGGNIQYF